The source of this TCR beta chain is a study of beta chain features in type 1 diabetes (dated by TCRdb to 2017 to 2018). Turning to the overall study: Mean age, gender distribution, total cell number and subset yield were not different between patients and healthy donors. A total of 85 million to 140 million sorted cells were examined across all samples, and the number of cells per subset was strongly correlated with RNA yield. In the study, recently diagnosed type 1 diabetes patients and matched healthy donors were compared on the TCRB repertoires of their sorted circulating CD4+ T cell subsets. Regulatory and stem cell-like memory subsets were isolated from only 8 patients and 8 healthy donors, whereas naive and central memory subsets came from all 28 donors.

The cysteine opens and the phenylalanine closes a CDR3 of 13 amino acids. Here the CDR3 DNA is all that survives: 39 bases in frame from base 1. V was cut back by 0 bases and J by 2 bases, leaving a gap of 5 bases between them. The germline V gene provides CDR1 SGHTA and CDR2 FQGNSA. The entire amount of isolated RNA was reverse transcribed using the High Capacity cDNA Reverse Transcription Kit, so the sequenced TCRB transcripts were expressed ones. Deep immunoSEQ sequencing was performed on naive, central memory and regulatory T cell samples, with an average of roughly 4 million total reads per sample. Sorted cells were lysed in RLT buffer, and RNA was extracted using DNase-treated RNeasy Micro or Mini kits according to cell number. To prevent cross-contamination, every cell subset was processed on its own, while patient and healthy donor samples were processed together. The immunoSEQ multiplex PCR was used to amplify TCRB sequences from cDNA, yielding 87-bp fragments that span the CDR3 region. Amplicons were sequenced on the Illumina HiSeq platform. The source study handled its data this way. PCR bias was computationally corrected using synthetic template baselines, reads within Hamming distance 2 were collapsed, and singletons that could not be merged were discarded. Reads were aligned against IMGT so that V, D and J genes, CDR3 length and insertions or deletions at six rearrangement sites could be assigned. Within each subset, clonotype counts were normalized to sorted cell number, and only after that were true diversity and Gini coefficients computed with the tcR R package. The overlap coefficient, calculated on TCRB nucleotide sequences, was used to quantify repertoire sharing. As a proxy for the pre-selection repertoire, out-of-frame TCRB sequences from naive cells were analyzed. The clones in this table, taken by TCRdb from immuneACCESS, are in-frame only. Not every clone is retained; where verified, under half of the shortfall comes from an unresolved V gene, and the cause of the rest is unknown. V, J and clone size derive from that table, while D and trimming were established from the DNA sequence. The sample has hundreds of thousands of clones on record, 15% of them singletons. The top ten hold approximately 0.015% of the sample.

Each donor gave one peripheral blood draw, approximately 110 mL on average, collected into heparinised tubes. A BD FACSAria II was used to sort naive, central memory, regulatory and stem cell-like memory CD4+ T cells with a panel that included CD45RO, CCR7, CD25, CD127, CD95 and CD27. Purity was above 95% for every sorted population. PBMCs were separated immediately by Lymphoprep density gradient centrifugation and were stained directly, without being cultured. To minimize batch effects, samples were stained and sorted in pairs, one healthy donor with one patient per experiment. On this clone itself: Its binding antigen is unknown. Per-base qualities were not stored, and no clone one base away is much larger.

Overall study results and their limits: At VDJ recombination sites, type 1 diabetes patients had fewer insertions and more deleted nucleotides, which implies abnormalities in thymic rearrangement. A moderate but significant shortening of TCRB CDR3 length was observed in type 1 diabetes patients in all four CD4+ subsets. Because small numbers of individuals were included in the HLA sub-analyses, any influence of HLA type on TCRB rearrangement was left unresolved. Because cDNA was sequenced instead of genomic DNA, highly expressing activated cells could be over-represented, though the groups showed no difference in activation or CD3 levels. The naive, central memory and regulatory TCRB repertoires appeared to resemble one another more closely among patients than among healthy donors. PCR may preferentially amplify shorter templates, but because patient and control samples were amplified and corrected together, any resulting skew would affect both groups equally.

The sequence derives from a man aged 18 to 30 with type 1 diabetes. Here the chain combines TRBV7-2 and TRBJ2-7; no D gene can be assigned with confidence. Material: naive CD4+ T cells from blood. What the cell subset or site label conveys for this sample: true naive CD4+ T cells. In nucleotides, the sequence is TGTGCCAGCAGCTTAGCGGTAGCCTACGAGCAGTACTTC. Translated, it gives CASSLAVAYEQYF.